These 27 T cell receptor beta chains originate from one sample sequenced in a study of blood T cells in healthy people across ages. With a J-beta primer mix and a sample-barcoded 5' primer, a second PCR ran 7 to 11 cycles. MiXCR was run by TCRdb on the 5' RACE reads, yielding one entry per CDR3 protein. The sample has about 970,000 distinct CDR3 sequences; roughly 51% are singletons. The sequenced material came from blood. The receptors here all came from a woman aged 60-75 years in good health.

The rearrangement uses TRBV27 and TRBJ2-1, with D uncertain. Germline CDR1 reads MNHEY; CDR2 reads SMNVEV (reference sequence). The CDR3 spans 15 residues. V lost 2 bases and J 6 bases, leaving 14 bases between the germline ends. The CDR3 nucleotides are TGTGCCAGCAGTTTAGGAACTCCGCCTCTCAATGAGCAGTTCTTC. Translation: CASSLGTPPLNEQFF.

V gene TRBV25-1 combines with J gene TRBJ2-2; the D call may be TRBD1 or TRBD2 (5 bases each). V was clipped by 1 base and J by 4 bases, with 13 bases between them. The CDR3 has 16 residues. Germline V gene data show CDR1 as MGHDK and CDR2 as SYGVNS. Here the CDR3 reads CASSELTARGTGELFF. The CDR3, as DNA: TGTGCCAGCAGTGAATTGACAGCGAGGGGCACCGGGGAGCTGTTTTTT.

This chain uses TRBV11-2 with TRBJ2-5; D is unclear. V lost 2 bases and J 7 bases, leaving 14 bases between the germline ends. This CDR3 has 14 residues. In germline, CDR1 is SGHAT, CDR2 FQNNGV. The CDR3 nucleotides are TGTGCCAGCAGCTTAAGGCCCCAAGAAGGGACCCAGTACTTC. Translating it yields CASSLRPQEGTQYF.

The chain recombines TRBV18 with TRBJ2-1, with D possibly being TRBD1 or TRBD2 (6 bases each). TRBJ2-7 explains the end of the DNA better; the J call may be wrong. Germline values: CDR1 KGHSH, CDR2 LQKENI. The CDR3 has 15 amino acids. This CDR3 is CASSPWGATSYEQYF. The CDR3 DNA reads as TGTGCCAGCTCACCTTGGGGGGCGACGTCTTACGAGCAGTACTTC.

In regard to this clonotype: Sequence at one end of the junction differs from germline and may be a read error. The chain recombines TRBV7-8 with TRBJ2-3; a possible D gene is TRBD2 (5 bases). CDR1 and CDR2 from the germline V gene are SGHVS and FQNEAQ. The CDR3 runs to 12 residues. CDR3 sequence (DNA): TGTGCCAGCTGCTTAGCGAAATGGGAGCAGTATTTT. Its protein product is CASCLAKWEQYF. The variable domain in full, with the rest retrieved from reference TRBV7-8 and TRBJ2-3, is GAGVSQSPRYKVAKRGQDVALRCDPISGHVSLFWYQQALGQGPEFLTYFQNEAQLDKSGLPSDRFFAERPEGSVSTLKIQRTQQEDSAVYLCASCLAKWEQYFGPGTRLTVL.

This clonotype was counted between two and nine times. V gene TRBV12-3 or TRBV12-4 combines with J gene TRBJ1-2; maybe TRBD1 (5 bases). The CDR3 runs 14 residues. V lost 1 base, J lost 1 base, and 7 bases lay in between. The CDR3 sequence: CASSLGGFNYGYTF. The CDR3 DNA is TGTGCCAGCAGTTTAGGGGGGTTTAACTATGGCTACACCTTC.

In this sample, this clonotype turned up once. J is TRBJ2-5 and V is TRBV20-1; the D gene is possibly TRBD2 (6 bases). CDR3 length equals 14 residues. The germline V and J ends were trimmed by 3 bases and 5 bases, with 16 bases remaining between them. Germline V gene sequence: CDR1 DFQATT, CDR2 SNEGSKA (reference sequence). The CDR3 protein is CSARTGRREETQYF. The CDR3 bases are TGCAGTGCTAGGACGGGGCGGAGGGAGGAGACCCAGTACTTC.

This clonotype was seen only once. The V call is TRBV4-3, the J call TRBJ2-1, with 11 bases fitting TRBD2. The CDR3 runs to 17 residues. The germline V gene encodes CDR1 LGHNA and CDR2 YSLEER. V lost 0 bases to trimming and J lost 3 bases; unmatched junction nucleotides: 4. This CDR3 reads CASSQELGLAVYNEQFF. The CDR3 DNA follows: TGCGCCAGCAGCCAAGAACTGGGACTAGCGGTCTACAATGAGCAGTTCTTC.

V and J are TRBV11-1 and TRBJ2-7; D could derive from TRBD1 or TRBD2 (5 bases each). Per germline, CDR1 SGHAT and CDR2 FQDESV (reference sequence). V was pared by 5 bases and J by 2 bases, with 13 bases between. This CDR3 spans 14 amino acids. The CDR3 region is CASSPSGTAYEQYF. The CDR3 region has the DNA TGTGCCAGCAGCCCTTCCGGGACGGCCTACGAGCAGTACTTC.

The genes are TRBV5-1 and TRBJ2-1; 8 bases map to TRBD1. Germline V gene lookup returns CDR1 SGHRS and CDR2 YFSETQ. V trimming: 2 bases; J trimming: 13 bases; junction bases outside the gene matches: 11. This CDR3 has 14 amino acids. CDR3 coding DNA: TGCGCCAGCAGCTTTACTGCGGACAGGGTTGGCCAGTTCTTC. It translates to CASSFTADRVGQFF.

A remark on this clonotype: At one end, the junction sequence differs from germline, possibly due to a read error. J is TRBJ2-1 and V is TRBV10-3, with TRBD2 identical over 7 bases. Germline V gene data show CDR1 as ENHRY and CDR2 as SYGVKD. The CDR3 contains 14 residues. CDR3 nucleotide sequence: TGTGCCATCAGCCCCTTGGGGGGGATCGATGAGCGGTTCTTC. It codes for CAISPLGGIDERFF.

The chain is built from TRBV20-1 and TRBJ2-7, with 10 bases matching TRBD2. The J call is in doubt because the DNA end fits TRBJ2-5 better. There are 17 residues in the CDR3. The germline V gene encodes CDR1 DFQATT and CDR2 SNEGSKA (reference sequence). As DNA, the CDR3 is TGCAGTGCTTCCGAAGCGGGAGGGCCGTTTTTCAAAGAGACCCAGTACTTC. The encoded protein is CSASEAGGPFFKETQYF.

This clonotype was seen only a few times. The chain joins TRBV20-1 to TRBJ1-5, with a weak D call TRBD1 (5 bases). This CDR3 has 14 residues. CDR1 and CDR2 from the germline V gene are DFQATT and SNEGSKA (reference sequence). V was pared by 3 bases and J by 4 bases, with 13 bases between. The CDR3 sequence: CSASPGHSNQPQHF. CDR3 coding DNA: TGCAGTGCTAGCCCCGGACACTCAAATCAGCCCCAGCATTTT.

This clonotype was counted between two and nine times. The J gene is TRBJ2-3, the V gene TRBV7-9, with no clear D. This CDR3 region has 15 residues. V lost 1 base, J lost 6 bases, and 14 bases lay in between. Germline V gives CDR1 SEHNR, CDR2 FQNEAQ (reference sequence). CDR3 DNA sequence: TGTGCCAGCAGCTTAGGAATTGGGGAAAAGGATACGCAGTATTTT. It translates to CASSLGIGEKDTQYF.

This rearrangement joins TRBV27 to TRBJ2-4, with D possibly being TRBD2 (5 bases). CDR1 MNHEY and CDR2 SMNVEV come from the germline V gene (reference sequence). This CDR3 has 13 amino acids. The V end was cut by 5 bases, the J end by 6 bases, with 11 bases between. In DNA form, the CDR3 reads TGTGCCAGCAGTAAGAGGGTTGGAAACATTCAGTACTTC. This encodes CASSKRVGNIQYF.

J is TRBJ2-4 and V is TRBV5-1; D call uncertain. V was pared by 0 bases and J by 9 bases, with 7 bases between. The CDR3 runs 12 residues. Per germline, CDR1 SGHRS and CDR2 YFSETQ. CDR3 in amino acids: CASSLDRIIQYF. The CDR3 DNA reads TGCGCCAGCAGCTTGGACCGCATCATTCAGTACTTC.

This chain joins TRBV7-8 and TRBJ2-7, with D perhaps TRBD2 (5 bases). This CDR3 spans 16 amino acids. The V gene lost 3 bases and the J gene lost 2 bases, with 17 bases spanning the gap. Germline V gene lookup returns CDR1 SGHVS and CDR2 FQNEAQ. In nucleotides, the CDR3 is TGTGCCAGCAGCTTGAGGGCCTCTGGCAGGACCTACGAGCAGTACTTC. It encodes CASSLRASGRTYEQYF.

The chain joins TRBV13 to TRBJ2-6; 12 bases fit TRBD2. CDR1 and CDR2 from the germline V gene are PRHDT and FYEKMQ (reference sequence). This CDR3 spans 18 amino acids. V dropped 5 bases and J dropped 0; count of bases not matched to a gene: 5. The CDR3 coding sequence is TGTGCCAGCAGCCTACTAGCGGGAGGACGCTCTGGGGCCAACGTCCTGACTTTC. Residues: CASSLLAGGRSGANVLTF.

The chain has TRBV24-1 and TRBJ2-5, with 10 nucleotides matching TRBD1. The CDR3 contains 15 residues. The V segment lost 5 bases and the J segment 7 bases; nucleotides outside the gene matches: 9. CDR1 KGHDR and CDR2 SFDVKD come from the germline V gene. The CDR3 is CATSAGGTGAATQYF. The DNA of the CDR3 is TGTGCCACCAGTGCCGGGGGGACAGGGGCAGCGACCCAGTACTTC.

The count of this clonotype is one. DNA of the CDR3: TGTGCCAGCAGTCCCGGCAGGGGGCAGATAGGGGAGACCCAGTACTTC. This codes for CASSPGRGQIGETQYF. The chain joins TRBV27 to TRBJ2-5, with 8 bases that match TRBD1. The germline CDR1 and CDR2 sequences are MNHEY and SMNVEV (reference sequence). The CDR3 consists of 16 residues. V dropped 5 bases and J dropped 5; count of bases not matched to a gene: 13.

This clonotype was counted between two and nine times. The rearrangement links TRBV12-3 or TRBV12-4 to TRBJ1-5; D gene unclear. Trimming took 2 bases from V and 4 from J, leaving 9 bases between them. This CDR3 spans 14 amino acids. The CDR3 loop reads CASSLSGPNQPQHF. The CDR3 DNA reads TGTGCCAGCAGTTTATCGGGCCCGAATCAGCCCCAGCATTTT.

The CDR3 protein is CASSQPSARSSYNEQYF. In nucleotides, the CDR3 is TGCGCCAGCAGCCAACCCTCCGCGCGGAGCTCCTACAATGAGCAGTACTTC. The V and J genes are TRBV4-1 and TRBJ2-1; D unresolved. The assigned J gene may be wrong: the sequence end matches TRBJ2-7 better. The CDR3 is 17 residues long. Germline V CDR1 and CDR2: MGHRA, YSYEKL.

The genes are TRBV6-6 and TRBJ2-3; 9 nucleotides line up with TRBD1. V dropped 6 bases and J dropped 2; count of bases not matched to a gene: 3. The CDR3 extends over 14 amino acids. Per the germline V gene, CDR1 is MNHNY and CDR2 is SVGAGI (reference sequence). The CDR3 here is CASRRDRDTDTQYF. DNA of the CDR3: TGTGCCAGCAGGAGGGACAGGGACACAGATACGCAGTATTTT.

This rearrangement joins TRBV4-1 to TRBJ2-1; 9 nucleotides agree with TRBD2. The CDR3 covers 18 residues. J lost 5 bases, V lost 2 bases, and 13 bases had no gene match. CDR1 and CDR2 (germline): MGHRA, YSYEKL. In DNA form, the CDR3 reads TGCGCCAGCAGCCAAAGATTAGCGGGAGAGATCCTCAACAATGAGCAGTTCTTC. This codes for CASSQRLAGEILNNEQFF.

This chain links TRBV2 with TRBJ1-2; D may be TRBD1 (5 bases). Deletions cut 6 bases from V and 1 base from J, with 12 bases between. There are 14 residues in the CDR3. Germline V gene lookup returns CDR1 SNHLY and CDR2 FYNNEI. CDR3 residues: CASRDTGGNYGYTF. CDR3 nucleotide sequence: TGTGCCAGCAGAGACACAGGTGGTAACTATGGCTACACCTTC.

There are a few counts of this clonotype. The chain carries TRBV29-1 and TRBJ2-5, with TRBD2 matching 9 bases. The V gene end was trimmed by 5 bases and the J gene end by 5 bases; junction bases not matched to a gene: 6. The CDR3 sequence is 13 residues long. Germline loops: CDR1 SQVTM, CDR2 ANQGSEA. The CDR3 spells CSVRLAGLETQYF. In DNA form, the CDR3 reads TGCAGCGTTCGGCTAGCGGGATTGGAGACCCAGTACTTC.

This sequence joins TRBV2 and TRBJ2-2; D is uncertain. Germline V gene sequence: CDR1 SNHLY, CDR2 FYNNEI. Trimming took off 5 bases at V and 1 base at J, with 8 bases between the two ends. This CDR3 contains 14 residues. The CDR3 DNA follows: TGTGCCAGCAGTATCATCCTGAACACCGGGGAGCTGTTTTTT. Residues: CASSIILNTGELFF.